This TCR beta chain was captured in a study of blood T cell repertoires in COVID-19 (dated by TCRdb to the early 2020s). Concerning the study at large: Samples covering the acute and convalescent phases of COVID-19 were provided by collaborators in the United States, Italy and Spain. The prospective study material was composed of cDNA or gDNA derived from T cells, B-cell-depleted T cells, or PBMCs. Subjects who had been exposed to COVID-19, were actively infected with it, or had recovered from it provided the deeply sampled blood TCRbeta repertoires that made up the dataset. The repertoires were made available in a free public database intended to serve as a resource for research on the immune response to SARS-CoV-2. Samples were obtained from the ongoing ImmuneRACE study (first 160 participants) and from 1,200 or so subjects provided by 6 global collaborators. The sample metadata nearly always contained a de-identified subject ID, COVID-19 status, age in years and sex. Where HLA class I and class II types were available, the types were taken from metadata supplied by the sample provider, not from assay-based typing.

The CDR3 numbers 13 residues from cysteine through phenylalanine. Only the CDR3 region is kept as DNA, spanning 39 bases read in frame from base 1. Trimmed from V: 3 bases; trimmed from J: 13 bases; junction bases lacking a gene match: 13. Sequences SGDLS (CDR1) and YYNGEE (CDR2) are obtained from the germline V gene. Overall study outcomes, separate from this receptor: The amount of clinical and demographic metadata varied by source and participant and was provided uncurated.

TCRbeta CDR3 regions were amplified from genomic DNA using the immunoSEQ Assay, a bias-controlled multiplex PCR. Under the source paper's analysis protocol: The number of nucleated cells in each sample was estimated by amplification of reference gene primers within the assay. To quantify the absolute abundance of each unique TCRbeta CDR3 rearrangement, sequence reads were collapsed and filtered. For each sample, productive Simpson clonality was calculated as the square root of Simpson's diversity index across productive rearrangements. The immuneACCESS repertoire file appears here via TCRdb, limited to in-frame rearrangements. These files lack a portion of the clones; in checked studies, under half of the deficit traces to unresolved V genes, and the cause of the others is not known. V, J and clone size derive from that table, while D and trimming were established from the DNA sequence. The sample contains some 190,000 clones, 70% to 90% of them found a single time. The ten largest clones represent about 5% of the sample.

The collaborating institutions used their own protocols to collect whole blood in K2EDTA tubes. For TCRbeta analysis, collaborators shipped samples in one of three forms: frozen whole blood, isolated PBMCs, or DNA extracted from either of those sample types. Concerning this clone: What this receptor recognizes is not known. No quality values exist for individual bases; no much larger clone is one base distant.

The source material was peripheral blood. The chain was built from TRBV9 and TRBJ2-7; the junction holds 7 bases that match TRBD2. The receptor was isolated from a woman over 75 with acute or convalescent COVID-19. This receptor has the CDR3 CASSESWTSSAYF. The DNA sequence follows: TGTGCCAGCAGCGAGTCCTGGACTAGTTCCGCTTACTTC.